The 18 T cell receptor beta chains in this list originate from one sample, sequenced in a study of cytomegalovirus exposure and HLA in healthy donors. PCR involved 60 Vbeta and 13 Jbeta primers. The assay was immunoSEQ multiplex PCR, and TCRdb's table has in-frame clones only and misses some. The sample lists approximately 160,000 clones; around 76% were seen once. Sequences were obtained from PBMCs. The receptors here all came from a woman in her thirties or forties in good health and CMV-seronegative.

The chain employs TRBV30 and TRBJ1-2; D may be TRBD1 (5 bases). CDR3 length: 12 residues. The germline V gene has CDR1 GTSNPN and CDR2 SVGIG (reference sequence). With 5 bases removed from V and 7 bases from J, the gap between germline ends came to 14 bases. The CDR3 loop is CAWAKRGSGYTF. The CDR3 nucleotides read TGTGCCTGGGCCAAAAGGGGAAGTGGCTACACCTTC. Supplemented by reference TRBV30 and TRBJ1-2, the full variable domain reads SQTIHQWPATLVQPVGSPLSLECTVEGTSNPNLYWYRQAAGRGLQLLFYSVGIGQISSEVPQNLSASRPQDRQFILSSKKLLLSDSGFYLCAWAKRGSGYTFGSGTRLTVV.

This clone was found a few times. V gene TRBV5-1 combines with J gene TRBJ2-3, with D possibly TRBD2 on 5 matching bases. V was clipped by 1 base and J by 1 base, with 10 bases between them. Germline V lookup: CDR1 SGHRS, CDR2 YFSETQ. This CDR3 region has 15 residues. This CDR3 is CASSLRGLGTDTQYF. The CDR3 DNA reads as TGCGCCAGCAGCTTGCGGGGTCTTGGCACAGATACGCAGTATTTT.

This chain joins TRBV11-2 and TRBJ2-3; 9 bases match TRBD2. The CDR3 has 15 amino acids. Germline V gives CDR1 SGHAT, CDR2 FQNNGV. Unmatched junction bases numbered 10, after V lost 7 bases and J lost 5 bases. For the CDR3, the DNA is TGTGCCAGCACCCTGCAAGGTAGCGGGAGAGATACGCAGTATTTT. Amino acids: CASTLQGSGRDTQYF.

The chain couples TRBV7-6 to TRBJ1-2, with D possibly matching TRBD1 (6 bases). The CDR3 length is 15 residues. The V end was cut by 5 bases, the J end by 4 bases, with 17 bases between. Germline lookup yields CDR1 SGHVS and CDR2 FNYEAQ. The CDR3 is CASSPSPTGPYGYTF. The CDR3 bases are TGTGCCAGCAGCCCATCTCCGACAGGCCCCTATGGCTACACCTTC.

The rearrangement uses TRBV30 and TRBJ2-2; possibly TRBD1 for D (7 bases). Germline values: CDR1 GTSNPN, CDR2 SVGIG (reference sequence). The V and J ends lost 4 bases and 4 bases respectively, with 13 bases between them. CDR3 size: 14 residues. The CDR3 sequence: CAWNRGLSTGELFF. Here the CDR3 DNA reads TGTGCCTGGAACAGGGGACTTAGCACCGGGGAGCTGTTTTTT.

The V and J genes are TRBV5-8 and TRBJ2-1, with TRBD2 matching 13 bases. V trimming: 8 bases; J trimming: 4 bases; junction bases outside the gene matches: 9. The CDR3 consists of 16 residues. Per germline, CDR1 SGHTS and CDR2 YDEGEE. The CDR3 nucleotides read TGTGCCAGTGGTTGGACTAGCGGGAGCAGTTACAATGAGCAGTTCTTC. It specifies CASGWTSGSSYNEQFF.

The chain carries TRBV16 and TRBJ1-1; possibly TRBD1 for D (5 bases). Per the germline V gene, CDR1 is KGHSY and CDR2 is FQNENV. Trimming left V 5 bases short and J 1 base short, with 8 bases between. The CDR3 extends over 13 amino acids. As DNA, the CDR3 is TGTGCCAGCAGCACTGACAGGAACACTGAAGCTTTCTTT. Translated, it gives CASSTDRNTEAFF.

This clone was seen once. J is TRBJ2-7 and V is TRBV11-3; 8 bases map to TRBD2. V dropped 3 bases and J dropped 0; count of bases not matched to a gene: 4. The CDR3 consists of 15 residues. Germline CDR1 and CDR2: SGHNT and YENEEA. CDR3 residues: CASSFGSGSSYEQYF. CDR3 DNA: TGTGCCAGCAGCTTCGGCAGCGGGAGCTCCTACGAGCAGTACTTC.

This chain links TRBV29-1 with TRBJ2-1; possible D gene TRBD1, 9 bases. Per the germline V gene, CDR1 is SQVTM and CDR2 is ANQGSEA. Trimming pared 5 bases from V and 2 bases from J, leaving 19 bases between. The CDR3 loop spans 16 amino acids. CDR3 sequence (DNA): TGCAGCGTTTTTCGGGGGGGACAGGGACCCTACAATGAGCAGTTCTTC. It codes for CSVFRGGQGPYNEQFF.

The chain carries TRBV27 and TRBJ1-1; TRBD1 matches at 10 bases. The germline CDR1 and CDR2 sequences are MNHEY and SMNVEV (reference sequence). The CDR3 extends over 16 amino acids. V lost 6 bases and J lost 3; bases outside the gene matches: 10. The CDR3 loop reads CASRPDRGRGDTEAFF. The CDR3 DNA follows: TGTGCCAGCAGGCCCGACAGGGGGCGAGGGGACACTGAAGCTTTCTTT.

The V and J genes are TRBV6-1 and TRBJ2-7; 12 bases align to TRBD2. Germline CDR1 reads MNHNS; CDR2 reads SASEGT. The CDR3 sequence is 16 residues long. V trimming: 0 bases; J trimming: 0 bases; junction bases outside the gene matches: 0. CDR3 DNA: TGTGCCAGCAGTGAAGCGGGACTAGCGGGCTCCTACGAGCAGTACTTC. Translating gives CASSEAGLAGSYEQYF.

V and J are TRBV6-1 and TRBJ2-7, with D unresolved. The CDR3 has 14 residues. The V gene's germline CDR1 is MNHNS and CDR2 SASEGT. V dropped 7 bases and J dropped 6 bases, with 19 bases sitting between them. This chain's CDR3 is CASTYSWSTAEQYF. The CDR3, as DNA: TGTGCCAGCACTTACAGTTGGTCGACGGCCGAGCAGTACTTC.

The chain links TRBV27 to TRBJ1-5; maybe TRBD1 (6 bases). V gave up 6 bases and J gave up 6 bases, with 15 bases separating them. The CDR3 is 14 amino acids. The V gene's germline CDR1 is MNHEY and CDR2 SMNVEV (reference sequence). This CDR3 is CASRPWGLGQPQHF. CDR3 nucleotide sequence: TGTGCCAGCAGACCTTGGGGGCTCGGTCAGCCCCAGCATTTT.

The chain uses TRBV2 and TRBJ2-2, with D uncertain. V was shortened by 10 bases and J by 1 base, with 7 bases between the two germline ends. Germline CDR1 reads SNHLY; CDR2 reads FYNNEI. This CDR3 has 12 residues. CDR3 DNA sequence: TGTGCCACCAGACTGAACACCGGGGAGCTGTTTTTT. It translates to CATRLNTGELFF.

V is TRBV6-6 and J is TRBJ2-1; the D is unclear. CDR1 MNHNY and CDR2 SVGAGI come from the germline V gene (reference sequence). V was cut by 7 bases and J by 8 bases, with 9 bases left in between. The CDR3 totals 11 residues. The CDR3: CASTRQYEQFF. The CDR3 DNA is TGTGCCAGCACCAGGCAGTATGAGCAGTTCTTC.

This chain joins TRBV19 and TRBJ1-4; D gene unclear. Germline lookup yields CDR1 LNHDA and CDR2 SQIVND (reference sequence). The CDR3 is 14 amino acids. V lost 3 bases and J 4 bases, leaving 9 bases between the germline ends. CDR3 sequence (DNA): TGTGCCAGTAGTATCAGAAGCGTTAATGAAAAACTGTTTTTT. It encodes CASSIRSVNEKLFF.

The rearrangement links TRBV6-1 to TRBJ2-1; D unresolved. Trimming pared 3 bases from V and 3 bases from J, leaving 6 bases between. CDR1 MNHNS and CDR2 SASEGT come from the germline V gene. This CDR3 has 13 amino acids. This CDR3 is CASSDRNYNEQFF. The CDR3 DNA reads as TGTGCCAGCAGTGACAGGAACTACAATGAGCAGTTCTTC.

V usage is TRBV9 and J usage is TRBJ2-7, with 11 bases lining up with TRBD2. After removal of 0 bases from V and 4 bases from J, the junction contained 3 bases not matched to a gene. CDR1 SGDLS and CDR2 YYNGEE come from the germline V gene. This CDR3 comprises 15 residues. As DNA, the CDR3 is TGTGCCAGCAGCGTAGAAGGGACTAGCGGTTACGAGCAGTACTTC. This encodes CASSVEGTSGYEQYF.